This T cell receptor beta chain was found in a study of T cell repertoires in cytomegalovirus infection. Study-wide background: Public signatures in TCR beta pointed to CMV infection and matching HLA type.

TCRdb analysed the reads with MiXCR anew, one entry per CDR3 protein. The table lists about 360,000 distinct CDR3 sequences, 18% of them singletons. V was trimmed by 3 bases and J by 10 bases, leaving 16 bases between them. The CDR3 has 14 amino acids. Germline V gene data show CDR1 as LNHDA and CDR2 as SQIVND (reference sequence). This chain connects TRBV19 to TRBJ1-5, with D tentatively TRBD1 (5 bases). Sample: PBMCs. The TCR comes from a human donor in good health (CMV status not recorded). Some clones in this sample may be carry-over from other donors' samples. DNA for the CDR3: TGTGCCAGTAGTATGGGCCAGGGCGGGGGACCCCAGCATTTT. It specifies CASSMGQGGGPQHF.